This T cell receptor beta chain was identified during a study of read filtering for tumor transcriptome and immune sequencing. About the study: Among patients, around 18 were male and more than 13 female, aged 47 to 80 (mean approximately 64). Revised staging placed eight or nine patients in R-ISS I, around 15 in II, more than 5 in III.

The CDR3 is 15 residues long. In germline, CDR1 is SGHAT, CDR2 FQNNGV. V was trimmed by 4 bases and J by 2 bases, leaving 11 bases between them. The sample holds many counts of this clonotype. Its antigen is currently unknown. This library used roughly 400 ng RNA and molecular barcoded adaptors spanning alpha/delta and beta/gamma chains. TCRdb independently ran MiXCR on the reads; one entry per CDR3 protein. The sample shows fewer than 100,000 distinct CDR3 sequences, more than 9% of them seen only once. Whole-study results and caveats: Dropping single-read clonotypes raised IR-seq and RNA-seq shared-clonotype correlation. About 81.9% of IR-seq clonotypes had one read, totaling about 3.3% of reads; RNA-seq: approximately 75% and 45%.

The TCR sequence derives from a donor aged 40 or older with multiple myeloma. The chain joins TRBV11-2 to TRBJ2-2, with D unclear. The sequenced sample was a population of CD138-negative cells sorted from bone marrow. Here the CDR3 DNA reads TGTGCCAGCAGCTCCGGGTCCCGTAACACCGGGGAGCTGTTTTTT. It encodes CASSSGSRNTGELFF.